The rows below give T cell receptor beta chains drawn from one sample of a study of shared clonotypes between healthy human individuals. The method was immunoSEQ multiplex PCR; TCRdb's version includes in-frame clones alone and lacks a portion of them. There are around 1,900,000 clones in the sample; 93% occur only once, and more than 1.5% lies in the top ten. Material: naive CD8+ T cells from PBMCs. These receptors were collected from a man in his late teens or twenties in good health. Some clones in this sample may be carry-over from other donors' samples. Each CDR3 is given with its conserved first and last residue. The D gene is left open where the match is weak. Size tells how often a clone was seen (once, few, many) or the class of an expanded clone, and some rows leave it out.

J | V | size | D | CDR3 | DNA
TRBJ2-1 | TRBV11-2 | once | NA | CASSLDSRGRGLNQEQFF | TGTGCCAGCAGCTTAGATTCGCGGGGCAGGGGGTTGAATCAGGAGCAGTTCTTC
TRBJ2-7 | TRBV11-2 | NA | NA | CASSLDSYEQYF | TGTGCCAGCAGCCTGGACAGCTACGAGCAGTACTTC
TRBJ2-7 | TRBV2 | NA | TRBD1 | CASIGTAFYEQYF | TGTGCCAGCATTGGGACAGCCTTCTACGAGCAGTACTTC
TRBJ2-7 | TRBV27 | NA | NA | CASSLSGPAYEQYF | TGTGCCAGCAGTTTGTCGGGACCGGCCTACGAGCAGTACTTC
TRBJ2-4 | TRBV29-1 | NA | NA | CSGRGTKNIQYF | TGCAGCGGGCGGGGGACAAAAAACATTCAGTACTTC
TRBJ2-5 | TRBV7-3 | NA | TRBD1 | CASSPGQGQETQYF | TGTGCCAGCAGCCCCGGACAGGGTCAGGAGACCCAGTACTTC
TRBJ2-2 | TRBV13 | NA | NA | CASSPYTRPNTGELFF | TGTGCCAGCAGCCCTTACACGAGACCGAACACCGGGGAGCTGTTTTTT
TRBJ2-1 | TRBV6-5 | NA | TRBD1 | CATHEGASWNEQFF | TGTGCCACTCACGAGGGGGCGTCTTGGAATGAGCAGTTCTTC
TRBJ1-1 | TRBV4-2 | NA | NA | CASSHIRGDEAFF | TGTGCCAGCAGCCATATTAGGGGGGATGAAGCTTTCTTT
TRBJ2-7 | TRBV29-1 | NA | NA | CSVVGGRFGPYEQYF | TGCAGCGTTGTAGGTGGGCGGTTCGGTCCCTACGAGCAGTACTTC
TRBJ1-2 | TRBV6-5 | NA | NA | CASSYSERFNYGYTF | TGTGCCAGCAGTTACTCTGAGAGATTTAACTATGGCTACACCTTC
TRBJ2-7 | TRBV7-8 | NA | NA | CASSSARDEYF | TGTGCCAGCAGCTCGGCCAGGGATGAGTACTTC
TRBJ2-7 | TRBV5-6 | NA | NA | CASSLVYEQYF | TGTGCCAGCAGCTTGGTCTACGAGCAGTACTTC
TRBJ1-2 | TRBV27 | NA | NA | CASSFTANYGYTF | TGTGCCAGCAGTTTTACTGCAAACTATGGCTACACCTTC
TRBJ2-1 | TRBV13 | once | TRBD2 | CASSHGGLASHEQFF | TGTGCCAGCAGCCATGGGGGACTAGCGTCACATGAGCAGTTCTTC
TRBJ2-3 | TRBV27 | NA | NA | CASSITGDTQYF | TGTGCCAGCAGTATAACTGGGGATACGCAGTATTTT
TRBJ1-4 | TRBV6-1 | NA | TRBD1 | CASSEAGQLNEKLFF | TGTGCCAGCAGTGAAGCGGGACAGCTTAATGAAAAACTGTTTTTT
TRBJ2-7 | TRBV14 | NA | NA | CASSHPGNEQYF | TGTGCCAGCAGCCATCCCGGGAACGAGCAGTACTTC
TRBJ2-7 | TRBV7-9 | NA | TRBD2 | CASSPGTSGYYEQYF | TGTGCCAGCAGCCCCGGGACTAGCGGTTACTACGAGCAGTACTTC
TRBJ2-3 | TRBV5-6 | NA | NA | CASSLVTGKQYF | TGTGCCAGCAGCTTGGTAACAGGGAAGCAGTATTTT
TRBJ2-7 | TRBV19 | NA | NA | CASSIGRGSYEQYF | TGTGCCAGTAGTATTGGCAGGGGCTCCTACGAGCAGTACTTC
TRBJ1-2 | TRBV6-5 | NA | TRBD1 | CASRHRTGGLGYTF | TGTGCCAGCAGACATCGGACAGGGGGCCTTGGCTACACCTTC
TRBJ1-3 | TRBV10-3 | few | NA | CAISDPSSGNTIYF | TGTGCCATCAGTGACCCGAGCTCTGGAAACACCATATATTTT
TRBJ1-1 | TRBV28 | NA | NA | CASSLQGKEVTEAFF | TGTGCCAGCAGTTTACAGGGGAAGGAAGTCACTGAAGCTTTCTTT
TRBJ1-1 | TRBV5-4 | NA | NA | CASRRGLRNTEAFF | TGTGCCAGCCGTCGGGGACTCCGGAACACTGAAGCTTTCTTT
TRBJ2-1 | TRBV5-6 | NA | NA | CASTSPVSYNEQFF | TGTGCCAGCACCTCGCCGGTATCCTACAATGAGCAGTTCTTC
TRBJ1-1 | TRBV4-1 | NA | NA | CASSDGYQDGEAFF | TGCGCCAGCAGCGACGGCTATCAGGACGGTGAAGCTTTCTTT
TRBJ2-1 | TRBV9 | NA | TRBD2 | CASSPSPRLAGDNEQFF | TGTGCCAGCAGCCCGTCCCCCAGACTAGCGGGGGACAATGAGCAGTTCTTC
TRBJ1-4 | TRBV4-1 | NA | TRBD1 | CASSLGGTGLEKLFF | TGCGCCAGCAGCCTCGGCGGGACAGGGCTGGAAAAACTGTTTTTT
TRBJ2-7 | TRBV10-3 | once | NA | CAISEPVAVSHEQYF | TGTGCCATCAGTGAGCCGGTGGCGGTTAGCCACGAGCAGTACTTC
TRBJ1-1 | TRBV25-1 | NA | NA | CASKDSIYAEAFF | TGTGCCAGCAAGGACAGCATCTATGCGGAGGCTTTCTTT
TRBJ2-7 | TRBV28 | NA | NA | CASRSDPRVYEQYF | TGTGCCAGCAGATCTGACCCTCGGGTGTACGAGCAGTACTTC
TRBJ2-7 | TRBV6-1 | NA | TRBD1 | CASSWDRDYEQYF | TGTGCCAGCAGTTGGGACAGGGACTACGAGCAGTACTTC
TRBJ1-2 | TRBV7-9 | NA | NA | CASSSSHGRDRYGYTF | TGTGCCAGCAGCTCGAGCCATGGGAGGGATCGGTATGGCTACACCTTC
TRBJ2-7 | TRBV27 | few | TRBD2 | CASGRAEYEQYF | TGTGCCAGCGGGAGGGCCGAATACGAGCAGTACTTC